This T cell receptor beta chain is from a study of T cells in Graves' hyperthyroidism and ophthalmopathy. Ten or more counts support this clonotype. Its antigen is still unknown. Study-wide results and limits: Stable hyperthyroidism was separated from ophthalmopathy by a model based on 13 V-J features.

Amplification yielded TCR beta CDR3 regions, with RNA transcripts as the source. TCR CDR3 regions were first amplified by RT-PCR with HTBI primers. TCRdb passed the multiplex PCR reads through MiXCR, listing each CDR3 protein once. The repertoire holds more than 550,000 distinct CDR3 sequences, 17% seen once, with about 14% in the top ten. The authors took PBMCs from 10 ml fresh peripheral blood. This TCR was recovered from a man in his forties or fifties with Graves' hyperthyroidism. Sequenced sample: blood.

In nucleotides, the CDR3 is TGCAGTGCTCCTGCCGACGTTGAGGAGCAGTACTTC. As protein: CSAPADVEEQYF. The V call is TRBV20-1, the J call TRBJ2-7; D not resolved. Germline loops: CDR1 DFQATT, CDR2 SNEGSKA (reference sequence). The CDR3 covers 12 residues. Trimming took off 5 bases at V and 7 bases at J, with 15 bases between the two ends.